This T cell receptor (beta chain) appears in the sequencing data of a study of T cell responses to AZD1222 COVID-19 vaccine. The assay was immunoSEQ multiplex PCR, and TCRdb's table has in-frame clones only and misses some. The data show over 150,000 clones, around 88% seen once. The study's findings and limits: Repertoire sampling occurred only after the peak T cell response.

The CDR3 is 15 residues long. Germline CDR1 and CDR2: SGHVS and FNYEAQ. The ends lost 5 bases at V and 7 bases at J; junction bases unmatched: 11. About this clone itself: Its antigen is currently unknown.

This sample comprised peripheral blood, obtained on day 0 of AZD1222 vaccination. V usage is TRBV7-6 and J usage is TRBJ2-1, with 7 bases lining up with TRBD1. This sequence was found in an adult in good health. The CDR3 spells CASSHGTVADNEQFF. The CDR3 DNA reads TGTGCCAGCAGCCACGGGACAGTGGCCGATAATGAGCAGTTCTTC.